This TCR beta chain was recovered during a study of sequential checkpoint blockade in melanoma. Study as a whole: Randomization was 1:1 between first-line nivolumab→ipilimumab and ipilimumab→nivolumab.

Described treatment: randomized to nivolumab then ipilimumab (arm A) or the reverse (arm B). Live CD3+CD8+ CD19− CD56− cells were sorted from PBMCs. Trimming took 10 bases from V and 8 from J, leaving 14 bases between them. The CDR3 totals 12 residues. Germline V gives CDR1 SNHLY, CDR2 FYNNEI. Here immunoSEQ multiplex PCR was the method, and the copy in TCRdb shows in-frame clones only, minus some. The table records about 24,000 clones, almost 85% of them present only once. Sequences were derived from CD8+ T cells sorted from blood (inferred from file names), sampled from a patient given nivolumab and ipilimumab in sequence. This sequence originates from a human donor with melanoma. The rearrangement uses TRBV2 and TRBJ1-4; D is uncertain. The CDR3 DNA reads TGTGCCAACAGCGGAAGGGAGGAAAAACTGTTTTTT. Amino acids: CANSGREEKLFF.